This TCR beta chain derives from a study of blood T cell repertoires in COVID-19. The V and J ends lost 4 bases and 8 bases, in that order; junction bases with no gene match: 10. The CDR3 runs 14 residues. Germline loops: CDR1 MNHEY, CDR2 SVGAGI. Produced via immunoSEQ multiplex PCR; TCRdb's table is partial and in-frame only. The table lists 140,000 to 150,000 clones, roughly nine tenths of them singletons. The chain uses TRBV6-5 and TRBJ1-2, with TRBD1 matching 7 bases. The sequence derives from a woman between 55 and 75 years old with active COVID-19. Sequences were obtained from peripheral blood. The CDR3 DNA reads TGTGCCAGCAGTTCCCGACAGGGTGGGGAGGGCTACACCTTC. It specifies CASSSRQGGEGYTF.